These 9 T cell receptor beta chains share one sample of origin, sequenced in a study of blood T cell repertoires in COVID-19. The protocol was immunoSEQ multiplex PCR, while the TCRdb copy is restricted to in-frame clones and leaves out a portion. The table shows 200,000 to 250,000 clones, with about nine tenths occurring only once. The sample consisted of peripheral blood. Receptors were obtained from a young man with COVID-19, enrolled during active disease.

The chain combines TRBV7-9 with TRBJ2-3; tentatively, D is TRBD1 (7 bases). Trimming left V 1 base short and J 5 bases short, with 25 bases between. CDR1 and CDR2 from the germline V gene are SEHNR and FQNEAQ (reference sequence). This CDR3 contains 19 residues. Here the CDR3 reads CASSLGPFLRDRKKDTQYF. Here the CDR3 DNA reads TGTGCCAGCAGCTTAGGACCCTTCCTGCGGGACAGAAAAAAAGATACGCAGTATTTT.

The rearrangement uses TRBV7-2 and TRBJ2-7; tentatively, D is TRBD1 (7 bases). Trimming removed 0 bases from V and 1 base from J, with 13 bases in between. The length of the CDR3 is 16 residues. Germline values: CDR1 SGHTA, CDR2 FQGNSA. DNA for the CDR3: TGTGCCAGCAGCTTAGCGGGGGGACAGCTGTCCTACGAGCAGTACTTC. As protein: CASSLAGGQLSYEQYF.

V gene TRBV7-6 combines with J gene TRBJ1-6; possibly TRBD1 for D (6 bases). This CDR3 comprises 16 residues. Trimming took 1 base from V and 8 from J, leaving 15 bases between them. Germline V CDR1 and CDR2: SGHVS, FNYEAQ. The CDR3 region is CASSLVPGHGDSPLHF. The CDR3 region has the DNA TGTGCCAGCAGCTTAGTCCCGGGACATGGAGATTCACCCCTCCACTTT.

The V call is TRBV2, the J call TRBJ1-5; 10 nucleotides align to TRBD1. Germline CDR1 SNHLY, CDR2 FYNNEI. Germline trimming cut 2 bases from V and 4 bases from J; bases unmatched to any gene: 11. The CDR3 contains 18 residues. The CDR3 is CASSEMTGGVLRNQPQHF. In DNA form, the CDR3 reads TGTGCCAGCAGTGAAATGACAGGGGGCGTCCTGAGAAATCAGCCCCAGCATTTT.

This sequence joins TRBV1 and TRBJ1-5; the table's TRBD1 call for D was not verified on the DNA. TRBV1 constitutes a pseudogene. This CDR3 has 20 amino acids. CDR3 loop: CTSSQRTGLPLRSSNQPQHF. For the CDR3, the DNA is TGCACCAGCAGCCAAAGGACAGGGTTGCCCCTTAGGTCGAGCAATCAGCCCCAGCATTTT.

This clone was counted once. V usage is TRBV11-2 and J usage is TRBJ1-2; D is perhaps TRBD1 (6 bases). V lost 3 bases and J 4 bases, leaving 9 bases between the germline ends. Germline assignment: CDR1 SGHAT and CDR2 FQNNGV. The CDR3 runs 13 residues. In DNA form, the CDR3 reads TGTGCCAGCAGCTTGCTGACAGGCTATGGCTACACCTTC. Translated, it gives CASSLLTGYGYTF. The variable domain in full, with the rest retrieved from reference TRBV11-2 and TRBJ1-2, is EAGVAQSPRYKIIEKRQSVAFWCNPISGHATLYWYQQILGQGPKLLIQFQNNGVVDDSQLPKDRFSAERLKGVDSTLKIQPAKLEDSAVYLCASSLLTGYGYTFGSGTRLTVV.

The chain uses TRBV10-3 and TRBJ2-2; 9 nucleotides align to TRBD2. Germline V gene sequence: CDR1 ENHRY, CDR2 SYGVKD. The V gene end was trimmed by 5 bases and the J gene end by 1 base; junction bases not matched to a gene: 2. The length of the CDR3 is 15 residues. CDR3 sequence reads: CAISWTSENTGELFF. The CDR3 DNA sequence: TGTGCCATCAGTTGGACTAGCGAGAACACCGGGGAGCTGTTTTTT.

CDR3 sequence: CASTLGTGGAGSNQPQHF. CDR3 coding DNA: TGTGCCAGCACTCTCGGGACAGGGGGCGCGGGTAGCAATCAGCCCCAGCATTTT. The chain has TRBV2 and TRBJ1-5, with 12 nucleotides matching TRBD1. The CDR3 has 18 amino acids. J lost 0 bases, V lost 7 bases, and 10 bases had no gene match. Per germline, CDR1 SNHLY and CDR2 FYNNEI.

The V call is TRBV19, the J call TRBJ1-4; no firm D call. The CDR3 spans 14 residues. V lost 4 bases, J lost 7 bases, and 13 bases lay in between. The germline gives CDR1 LNHDA, CDR2 SQIVND (reference sequence). The CDR3 region is CASSKERLGEKLFF. CDR3 nucleotides: TGTGCCAGTAGTAAGGAACGACTCGGTGAAAAACTGTTTTTT.